This TCR beta chain was sequenced for a study of cytomegalovirus exposure and HLA in healthy donors. Across the whole study: Clustering assigned approximately 78% of the approximately 400 genotyped donors to the Caucasian-associated ancestry cluster. Whole-study findings and limits: V segments that were indistinguishable, TRBV6-2 and TRBV6-3 among them, were omitted from analysis. In a later analysis, DRB1 alleles had the most associated TCRs; HLA-C alleles the fewest.

Germline CDR1 is MNHEY and CDR2 is SVGAGI. The CDR3 consists of 16 residues. The junction had 8 bases not matched to a gene; V was cut back by 2 bases and J by 2 bases. As to this clone: Its antigen is not identified.

60 Vbeta and 13 Jbeta primers were used in PCR. Libraries were prepared by immunoSEQ multiplex PCR; TCRdb keeps only in-frame clonotypes and omits some of them. Here the sample spans approximately 110,000 clones, over 60% being singletons. The sequence came from a woman between 55 and 75 years old in good health and CMV-seropositive. V usage is TRBV6-5 and J usage is TRBJ1-2, with 7 positions matching TRBD1. Sequenced: PBMCs. The CDR3 sequence: CASSYPRQGDNYGYTF. The CDR3 bases are TGTGCCAGCAGTTACCCCCGACAGGGAGACAACTATGGCTACACCTTC.